A single T cell receptor beta chain is shown here with its context. This CDR3 is 15 amino acids long. J lost 5 bases, V lost 2 bases, and 10 bases had no gene match. In germline, CDR1 is SGHNT, CDR2 YYREEE (reference sequence). The data originate from a study of blood T cell repertoires in COVID-19. Study at large: PBMCs, B-cell-depleted T cells, or T cells provided the cDNA or gDNA that made up the material.

TCRdb keeps only in-frame clones here, not all; method: immunoSEQ multiplex PCR. The table records approximately 250,000 clones, nearly 90% of them present only once. Recovery meant two consecutive negative NP/OP PCR tests, professional clearance, or resolved symptoms. Specimen: PBMCs or T cells enriched from blood (not recorded which). The TCR originated in a woman in her twenties or thirties who had recovered from COVID-19. The V and J genes are TRBV5-4 and TRBJ2-7; TRBD2 matches at 7 bases. This chain's CDR3 is CASSFGRGLQNEQYF. CDR3 DNA sequence: TGTGCCAGCAGCTTTGGGAGGGGACTGCAAAACGAGCAGTACTTC.